This passage covers 9 T cell receptor beta chains from one sample sequenced in a study of cytomegalovirus exposure and HLA in healthy donors. The PCR employed 60 Vbeta primers together with 13 Jbeta primers. Repertoires were generated with immunoSEQ multiplex PCR, while TCRdb's copy carries only in-frame clones and drops some. The sample holds around 150,000 clones, 60% to 85% seen once. What was sequenced was PBMCs. These receptors all come from a male donor in good health and CMV-seropositive.

The CDR3 region is CASSLVGGVTEAFF. The CDR3 coding sequence is TGTGCCAGCAGCTTAGTGGGAGGGGTCACTGAAGCTTTCTTT. This chain joins TRBV7-9 and TRBJ1-1, with a tentative D call TRBD1 (5 bases). CDR1 and CDR2 (germline): SEHNR, FQNEAQ (reference sequence). This CDR3 has 14 amino acids. Trimming shortened V by 1 base and J by 4 bases, and 10 bases separated the two germline ends.

The J gene is TRBJ1-2, the V gene TRBV6-1; TRBD1 agrees at 9 bases. The V segment lost 0 bases and the J segment 8 bases; nucleotides outside the gene matches: 13. CDR1 is MNHNS and CDR2 is SASEGT in the germline V gene. The CDR3 sequence is 17 residues long. As DNA, the CDR3 is TGTGCCAGCAGTGAAGCGCTTCAGGGACAGGGCCTTAGGGGCTACACCTTC. It translates to CASSEALQGQGLRGYTF.

The genes are TRBV2 and TRBJ1-1, with 8 positions matching TRBD1. The trim removed 9 bases at V and 0 bases at J, leaving 6 bases unmatched. The length of the CDR3 is 14 residues. CDR1 and CDR2 from the germline V gene are SNHLY and FYNNEI. The CDR3 spells CASQGAILNTEAFF. CDR3 DNA sequence: TGTGCCAGTCAGGGGGCGATCCTGAACACTGAAGCTTTCTTT.

This clone appeared a single time. V and J are TRBV2 and TRBJ1-6; D gene unclear. V gave up 4 bases and J gave up 3 bases, with 7 bases separating them. The CDR3 is made up of 14 amino acids. Germline V gives CDR1 SNHLY, CDR2 FYNNEI. CDR3 sequence: CASSGANYNSPLHF. DNA for the CDR3: TGTGCCAGCAGTGGGGCCAACTATAATTCACCCCTCCACTTT.

The chain has TRBV7-2 and TRBJ1-6, with D hard to call. Germline loops: CDR1 SGHTA, CDR2 FQGNSA. V was clipped by 3 bases and J by 3 bases, with 9 bases between them. This CDR3 is 15 amino acids long. The CDR3: CASSFRGDYNSPLHF. The CDR3 DNA follows: TGTGCCAGCAGCTTCCGGGGTGACTATAATTCACCCCTCCACTTT.

The chain employs TRBV18 and TRBJ2-4; 10 bases fit TRBD2. CDR1 is KGHSH and CDR2 is LQKENI in the germline V gene. The CDR3 is 17 amino acids. Trimming removed 2 bases from V and 2 bases from J; junction bases left unmatched: 6. Here the CDR3 reads CASSPEGTSVSKNIQYF. The CDR3 DNA reads TGTGCCAGCTCACCAGAGGGGACTAGCGTGTCCAAAAACATTCAGTACTTC.

The rearrangement joins TRBV5-8 to TRBJ1-3, with 7 positions matching TRBD1. This CDR3 has 18 residues. V shed 0 bases, J shed 2 bases, and the junction held 11 bases outside the gene matches. CDR1 is SGHTS, CDR2 YDEGEE, per germline. The CDR3 DNA reads as TGTGCCAGCAGCTTGGCGAGGCAGGGGGGCAGAGCTGGAAACACCATATATTTT. It codes for CASSLARQGGRAGNTIYF.

Only a few counts were recorded for this clone. The V gene is TRBV4-3, the J gene TRBJ2-3; TRBD2 aligns across 11 bases. Germline CDR1 and CDR2: LGHNA and YSLEER. V lost 1 base and J lost 4; bases outside the gene matches: 4. The CDR3 loop spans 16 amino acids. CDR3 amino acids: CASSQVLAGGPDTQYF. In nucleotides, the CDR3 is TGCGCCAGCAGCCAAGTTTTAGCGGGGGGGCCAGATACGCAGTATTTT.

This chain connects TRBV5-1 to TRBJ1-2, with 8 bases identical to TRBD1. The CDR3 loop spans 15 amino acids. Germline assignment: CDR1 SGHRS and CDR2 YFSETQ. Unmatched junction bases numbered 7, after V lost 2 bases and J lost 4 bases. The CDR3 loop is CASSLNVGTGYGYTF. The CDR3 nucleotides are TGCGCCAGCAGCTTAAACGTGGGGACAGGCTATGGCTACACCTTC.